Listed below are T cell receptor beta chains from one sample, sequenced in a study of early T cells in non-severe SARS-CoV-2 infection. Each CDR3 protein gets one entry after TCRdb re-called the 5' RACE reads with MiXCR. The data show some 40,000 distinct CDR3 sequences, about 12% seen once. Sequenced sample: whole blood. Receptors were obtained from an adult who was a healthcare worker with PCR-confirmed SARS-CoV-2 infection or an uninfected control (not recorded which). CDR3s include the opening cysteine and the closing phenylalanine or tryptophan. The order of the fields is J gene, V gene, clone size, D gene, CDR3 length, CDR3 protein, CDR3 DNA. D genes are given only for firm matches. Clone sizes are given selectively: once, few, many, or a class where the clone is expanded.

j_gene: TRBJ2-2
v_gene: TRBV7-2
abundance: many
d_gene: TRBD2
len: 15
CDR3aa: CASTPGLAGTGELFF
CDR3nt: TGTGCCAGCACACCGGGACTAGCGGGCACCGGGGAGCTGTTTTTT

j_gene: TRBJ1-2
v_gene: TRBV29-1
abundance: many
d_gene: NA
len: 12
CDR3aa: CSVEDTNYGYTF
CDR3nt: TGCAGCGTTGAGGACACCAACTATGGCTACACCTTC

j_gene: TRBJ2-1
v_gene: TRBV7-2
abundance: few
d_gene: NA
len: 14
CDR3aa: CASSPSAVGNEQFF
CDR3nt: TGTGCCAGCAGCCCCTCCGCTGTCGGTAATGAGCAGTTCTTC

j_gene: TRBJ1-5
v_gene: TRBV5-1
abundance: NA
d_gene: NA
len: 14
CDR3aa: CTSSLGGSNQPQHF
CDR3nt: TGCACCAGCAGCTTGGGGGGTAGCAATCAGCCCCAGCATTTT

j_gene: TRBJ2-3
v_gene: TRBV4-3
abundance: few
d_gene: TRBD2
len: 17
CDR3aa: CASSQDLAGGNTDTQYF
CDR3nt: TGCGCCAGCAGCCAAGATCTTGCGGGAGGGAATACAGATACGCAGTATTTT

j_gene: TRBJ2-7
v_gene: TRBV6-5
abundance: many
d_gene: TRBD1
len: 15
CDR3aa: CASSYSWTGGNEQYF
CDR3nt: TGTGCCAGCAGTTACTCGTGGACAGGGGGCAACGAGCAGTACTTC

j_gene: TRBJ1-5
v_gene: TRBV6-2/TRBV6-3
abundance: many
d_gene: NA
len: 14
CDR3aa: CASSYEPLVQPQHF
CDR3nt: TGTGCCAGCAGTTACGAACCCTTGGTACAGCCCCAGCATTTT

j_gene: TRBJ2-7
v_gene: TRBV7-2
abundance: few
d_gene: NA
len: 15
CDR3aa: CASSFSASSNYEQYF
CDR3nt: TGTGCCAGCAGCTTCTCGGCGTCTAGTAATTACGAGCAGTACTTC

j_gene: TRBJ2-3
v_gene: TRBV6-6
abundance: many
d_gene: NA
len: 17
CDR3aa: CASSYGGGDPSTDTQYF
CDR3nt: TGTGCCAGCAGCTACGGGGGCGGGGACCCTAGCACAGATACGCAGTATTTT

j_gene: TRBJ1-1
v_gene: TRBV4-2
abundance: many
d_gene: NA
len: 14
CDR3aa: CASSPEGAGTEAFF
CDR3nt: TGTGCCAGCAGCCCCGAGGGCGCGGGGACTGAAGCTTTCTTT

j_gene: TRBJ2-3
v_gene: TRBV24-1
abundance: many
d_gene: NA
len: 13
CDR3aa: CATSVGSGDTQYF
CDR3nt: TGTGCCACCAGTGTAGGGAGTGGAGATACGCAGTATTTT

j_gene: TRBJ2-1
v_gene: TRBV7-2
abundance: many
d_gene: TRBD2
len: 15
CDR3aa: CASSFGAGIADEQFF
CDR3nt: TGTGCCAGCAGCTTCGGAGCGGGGATCGCGGATGAGCAGTTCTTC

j_gene: TRBJ1-2
v_gene: TRBV12-5
abundance: many
d_gene: NA
len: 16
CDR3aa: CASGLVTWQGSYGYTF
CDR3nt: TGTGCTAGTGGTTTGGTAACGTGGCAGGGGAGCTATGGCTACACCTTC

j_gene: TRBJ2-1
v_gene: TRBV6-2/TRBV6-3
abundance: once
d_gene: TRBD2
len: 15
CDR3aa: CASTSWREGYNEQFF
CDR3nt: TGTGCCAGCACATCTTGGCGGGAGGGTTACAATGAGCAGTTCTTC

j_gene: TRBJ2-1
v_gene: TRBV7-9
abundance: NA
d_gene: TRBD2
len: 14
CDR3aa: CASSLELADNEQFF
CDR3nt: TGTGCCAGCAGCTTAGAGCTAGCGGACAATGAGCAGTTCTTC

j_gene: TRBJ2-3
v_gene: TRBV21-1
abundance: many
d_gene: NA
len: 16
CDR3aa: CASSKEWDDKTDTQYF
CDR3nt: TGTGCCAGCAGCAAAGAGTGGGACGATAAGACAGATACGCAGTATTTT

j_gene: TRBJ2-1
v_gene: TRBV2
abundance: NA
d_gene: TRBD1
len: 12
CDR3aa: CASGQGRNEQFF
CDR3nt: TGTGCCAGCGGACAGGGGAGGAATGAGCAGTTCTTC

j_gene: TRBJ1-2
v_gene: TRBV10-2
abundance: NA
d_gene: TRBD1
len: 15
CDR3aa: CASTPGTGSGNGYTF
CDR3nt: TGCGCCAGCACCCCCGGGACAGGGAGTGGTAATGGCTACACCTTC

j_gene: TRBJ1-4
v_gene: TRBV5-1
abundance: many
d_gene: NA
len: 14
CDR3aa: CASSHPDRNEKLFF
CDR3nt: TGCGCCAGCAGCCATCCCGACAGAAATGAAAAACTGTTTTTT

j_gene: TRBJ2-7
v_gene: TRBV6-2/TRBV6-3
abundance: NA
d_gene: TRBD2
len: 14
CDR3aa: CASSRLALSYEQYF
CDR3nt: TGTGCCAGCAGTAGACTAGCACTCTCCTACGAGCAGTACTTC

j_gene: TRBJ2-5
v_gene: TRBV29-1
abundance: few
d_gene: TRBD2
len: 12
CDR3aa: CSPGEGTETQYF
CDR3nt: TGCAGCCCGGGGGAGGGGACAGAGACCCAGTACTTC

j_gene: TRBJ1-5
v_gene: TRBV20-1
abundance: few
d_gene: NA
len: 14
CDR3aa: CSATPGRSNQPQHF
CDR3nt: TGCAGTGCTACGCCCGGCAGGAGCAATCAGCCCCAGCATTTT

j_gene: TRBJ2-1
v_gene: TRBV7-8
abundance: NA
d_gene: NA
len: 13
CDR3aa: CASSSGGSGEQFF
CDR3nt: TGTGCCAGCAGCTCCGGAGGGTCCGGTGAGCAGTTCTTC

j_gene: TRBJ2-5
v_gene: TRBV5-4
abundance: NA
d_gene: TRBD2
len: 14
CDR3aa: CASSRLAGVETQYF
CDR3nt: TGTGCCAGCAGCCGGCTAGCGGGGGTGGAGACCCAGTACTTC

j_gene: TRBJ2-4
v_gene: TRBV3-1
abundance: NA
d_gene: NA
len: 17
CDR3aa: CASSQSGRDLAKNIQYF
CDR3nt: TGTGCCAGCAGCCAATCTGGCAGGGACCTAGCCAAAAACATTCAGTACTTC

j_gene: TRBJ2-2
v_gene: TRBV6-6
abundance: many
d_gene: TRBD2
len: 17
CDR3aa: CASSYSGGISNTGELFF
CDR3nt: TGTGCCAGCAGTTACTCCGGGGGGATTTCGAACACCGGGGAGCTGTTTTTT

j_gene: TRBJ2-7
v_gene: TRBV30
abundance: NA
d_gene: NA
len: 16
CDR3aa: CAWSNPGARSVYEQYF
CDR3nt: TGTGCCTGGAGTAACCCGGGCGCCCGTTCTGTCTACGAGCAGTACTTC

j_gene: TRBJ2-3
v_gene: TRBV18
abundance: NA
d_gene: NA
len: 12
CDR3aa: CASTSSTDTQYF
CDR3nt: TGTGCCAGCACCTCCTCCACAGATACGCAGTATTTT

j_gene: TRBJ2-5
v_gene: TRBV7-9
abundance: many
d_gene: NA
len: 13
CDR3aa: CASSLPPQETQYF
CDR3nt: TGTGCCAGCAGCTTACCACCCCAAGAGACCCAGTACTTC

j_gene: TRBJ2-2
v_gene: TRBV7-3
abundance: many
d_gene: NA
len: 13
CDR3aa: CASSLSVTGELFF
CDR3nt: TGTGCCAGCAGCTTATCCGTCACCGGGGAGCTGTTTTTT

j_gene: TRBJ1-2
v_gene: TRBV28
abundance: NA
d_gene: NA
len: 14
CDR3aa: CASSLLEPRDGYTF
CDR3nt: TGTGCCAGCAGTTTACTGGAACCCAGGGATGGCTACACCTTC